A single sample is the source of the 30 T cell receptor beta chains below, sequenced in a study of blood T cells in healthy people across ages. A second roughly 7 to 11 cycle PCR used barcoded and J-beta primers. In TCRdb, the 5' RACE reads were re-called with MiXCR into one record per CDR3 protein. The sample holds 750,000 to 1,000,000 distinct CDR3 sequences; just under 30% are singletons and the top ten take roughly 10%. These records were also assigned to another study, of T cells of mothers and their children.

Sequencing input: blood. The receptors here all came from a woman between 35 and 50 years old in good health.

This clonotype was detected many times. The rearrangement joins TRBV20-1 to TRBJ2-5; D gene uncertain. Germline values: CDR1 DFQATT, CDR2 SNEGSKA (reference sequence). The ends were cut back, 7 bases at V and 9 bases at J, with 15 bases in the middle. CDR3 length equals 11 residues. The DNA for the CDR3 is TGCAGTGTATCCAGTACGTCAGCCCAGTACTTC. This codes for CSVSSTSAQYF.

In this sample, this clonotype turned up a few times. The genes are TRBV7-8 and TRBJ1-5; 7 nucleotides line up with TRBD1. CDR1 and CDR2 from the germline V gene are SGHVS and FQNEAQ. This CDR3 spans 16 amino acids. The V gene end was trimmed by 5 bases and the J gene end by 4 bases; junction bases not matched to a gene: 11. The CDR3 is CASSPNRDSLNQPQHF. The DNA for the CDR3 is TGTGCCAGCAGCCCCAACCGGGACAGCTTAAATCAGCCCCAGCATTTT.

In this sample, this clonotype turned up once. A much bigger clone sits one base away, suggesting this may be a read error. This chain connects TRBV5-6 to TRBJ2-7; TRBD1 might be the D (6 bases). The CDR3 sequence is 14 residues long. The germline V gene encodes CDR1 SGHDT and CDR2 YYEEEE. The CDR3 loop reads CAGSLRTVSYEQYF. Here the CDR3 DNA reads TGTGCCGGCAGCTTAAGGACAGTCTCCTACGAGCAGTACTTC.

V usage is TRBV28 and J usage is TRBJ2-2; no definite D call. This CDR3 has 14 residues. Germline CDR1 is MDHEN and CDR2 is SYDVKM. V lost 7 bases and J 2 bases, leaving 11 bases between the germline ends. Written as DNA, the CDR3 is TGTGCCAGCATATTTAGCTTAAACACCGGGGAGCTGTTTTTT. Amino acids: CASIFSLNTGELFF.

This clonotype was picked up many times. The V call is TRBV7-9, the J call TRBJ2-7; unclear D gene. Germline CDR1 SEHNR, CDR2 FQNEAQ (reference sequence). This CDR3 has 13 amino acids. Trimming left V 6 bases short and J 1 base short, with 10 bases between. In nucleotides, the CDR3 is TGTGCCAGCAGTTTGGCTGGTTCCTACGAGCAGTACTTC. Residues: CASSLAGSYEQYF.

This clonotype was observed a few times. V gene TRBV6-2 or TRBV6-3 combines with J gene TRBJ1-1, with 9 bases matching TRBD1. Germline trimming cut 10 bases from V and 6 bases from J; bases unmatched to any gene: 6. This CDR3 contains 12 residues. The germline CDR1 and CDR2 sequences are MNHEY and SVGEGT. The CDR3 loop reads CATTGQGPEAFF. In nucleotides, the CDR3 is TGTGCCACCACGGGACAGGGTCCTGAAGCTTTCTTT.

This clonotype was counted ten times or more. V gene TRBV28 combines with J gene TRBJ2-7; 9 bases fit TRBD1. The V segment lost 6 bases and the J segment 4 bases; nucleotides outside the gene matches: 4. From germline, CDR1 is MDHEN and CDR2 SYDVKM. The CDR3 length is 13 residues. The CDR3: CASRMGQGYEQYF. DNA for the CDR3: TGTGCCAGCAGGATGGGACAGGGTTACGAGCAGTACTTC. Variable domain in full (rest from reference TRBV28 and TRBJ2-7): DVKVTQSSRYLVKRTGEKVFLECVQDMDHENMFWYRQDPGLGLRLIYFSYDVKMKEKGDIPEGYSVSREKKERFSLILESASTNQTSMYLCASRMGQGYEQYFGPGTRLTVT.

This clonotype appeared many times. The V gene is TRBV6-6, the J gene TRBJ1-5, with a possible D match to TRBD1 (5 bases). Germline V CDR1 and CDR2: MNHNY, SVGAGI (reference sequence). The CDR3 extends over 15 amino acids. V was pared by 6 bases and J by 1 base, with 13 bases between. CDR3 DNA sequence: TGTGCCAGCAGGATCAAGCGGGACAGCAATCAGCCCCAGCATTTT. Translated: CASRIKRDSNQPQHF.

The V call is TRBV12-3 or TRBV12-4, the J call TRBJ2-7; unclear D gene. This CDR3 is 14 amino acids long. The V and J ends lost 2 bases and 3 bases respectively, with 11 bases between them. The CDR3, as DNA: TGTGCCAGCAGTTTACGTCTTCTTGGCTACGAGCAGTACTTC. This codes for CASSLRLLGYEQYF.

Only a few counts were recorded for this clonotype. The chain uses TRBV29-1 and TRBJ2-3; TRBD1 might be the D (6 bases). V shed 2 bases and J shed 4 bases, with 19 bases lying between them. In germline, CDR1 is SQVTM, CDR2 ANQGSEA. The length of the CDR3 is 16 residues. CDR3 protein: CSVEFVGQNTPDTQYF. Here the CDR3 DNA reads TGCAGCGTTGAATTTGTGGGACAAAATACGCCAGATACGCAGTATTTT.

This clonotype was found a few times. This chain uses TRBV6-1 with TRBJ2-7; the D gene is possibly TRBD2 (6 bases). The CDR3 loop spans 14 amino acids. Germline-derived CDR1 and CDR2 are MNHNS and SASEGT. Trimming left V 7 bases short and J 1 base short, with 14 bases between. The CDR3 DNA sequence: TGTGCCAGCACCCCAGGCGCGGGGTCCTACGAGCAGTACTTC. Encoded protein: CASTPGAGSYEQYF.

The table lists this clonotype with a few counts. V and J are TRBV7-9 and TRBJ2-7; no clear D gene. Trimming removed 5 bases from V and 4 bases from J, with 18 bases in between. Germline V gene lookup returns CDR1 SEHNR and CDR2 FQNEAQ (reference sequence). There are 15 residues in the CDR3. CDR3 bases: TGTGCCAGCAGCCTCTTGCCCGAGAATGAATACGAGCAGTACTTC. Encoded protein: CASSLLPENEYEQYF.

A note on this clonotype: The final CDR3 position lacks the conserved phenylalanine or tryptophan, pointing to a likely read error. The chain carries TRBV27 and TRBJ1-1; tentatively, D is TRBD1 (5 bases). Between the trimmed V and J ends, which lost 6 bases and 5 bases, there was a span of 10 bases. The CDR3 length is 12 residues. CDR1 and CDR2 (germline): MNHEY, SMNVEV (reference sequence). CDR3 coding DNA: TGTGCCAGCAGGGGACTGCGGACTGAAGCTTTCTTG. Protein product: CASRGLRTEAFL.

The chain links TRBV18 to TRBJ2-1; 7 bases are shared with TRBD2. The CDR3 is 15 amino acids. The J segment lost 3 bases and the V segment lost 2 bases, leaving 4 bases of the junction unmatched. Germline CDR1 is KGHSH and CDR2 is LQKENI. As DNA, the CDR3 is TGTGCCAGCTCACCAAGCGGGGAGAACTACAATGAGCAGTTCTTC. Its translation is CASSPSGENYNEQFF.

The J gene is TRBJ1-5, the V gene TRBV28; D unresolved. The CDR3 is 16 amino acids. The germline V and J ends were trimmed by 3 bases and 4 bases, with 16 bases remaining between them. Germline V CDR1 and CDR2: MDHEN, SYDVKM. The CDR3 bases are TGTGCCAGCAGTTTGTCCCCTCAAGGAGGTAATCAGCCCCAGCATTTT. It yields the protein CASSLSPQGGNQPQHF.

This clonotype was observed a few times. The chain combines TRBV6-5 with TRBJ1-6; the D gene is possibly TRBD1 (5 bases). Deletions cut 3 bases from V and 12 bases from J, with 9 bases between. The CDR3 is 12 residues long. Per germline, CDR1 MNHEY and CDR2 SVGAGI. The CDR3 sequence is CASSYRGEPLHF. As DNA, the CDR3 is TGTGCCAGCAGTTATCGAGGGGAACCCCTCCACTTT.

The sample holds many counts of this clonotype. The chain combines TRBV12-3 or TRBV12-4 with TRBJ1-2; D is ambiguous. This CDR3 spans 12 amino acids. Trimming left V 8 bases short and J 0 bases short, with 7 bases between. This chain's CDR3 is CASRGANYGYTF. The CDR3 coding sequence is TGTGCCAGCCGAGGTGCTAACTATGGCTACACCTTC.

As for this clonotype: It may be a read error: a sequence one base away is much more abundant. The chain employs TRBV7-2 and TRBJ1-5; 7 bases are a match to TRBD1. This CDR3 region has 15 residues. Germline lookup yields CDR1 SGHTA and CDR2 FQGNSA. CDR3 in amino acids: CASGLWGRGIQPQHF. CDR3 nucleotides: TGTGCCAGCGGCTTATGGGGCAGGGGGATTCAGCCCCAGCATTTT.

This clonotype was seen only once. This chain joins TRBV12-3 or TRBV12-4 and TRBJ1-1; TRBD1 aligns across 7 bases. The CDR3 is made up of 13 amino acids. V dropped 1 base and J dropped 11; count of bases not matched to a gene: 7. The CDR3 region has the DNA TGTGCCAGCAGTTTAGGGACAGGTGCATTGGCTTTCTTT. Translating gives CASSLGTGALAFF.

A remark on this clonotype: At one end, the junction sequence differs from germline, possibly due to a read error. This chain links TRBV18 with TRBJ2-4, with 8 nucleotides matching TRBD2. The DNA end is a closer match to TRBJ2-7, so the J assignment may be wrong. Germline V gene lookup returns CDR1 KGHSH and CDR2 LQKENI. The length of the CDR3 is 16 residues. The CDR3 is CASSPIAVAGNCEQYF. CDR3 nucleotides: TGCGCCAGCTCACCAATTGCGGTAGCGGGGAACTGCGAGCAGTACTTC.

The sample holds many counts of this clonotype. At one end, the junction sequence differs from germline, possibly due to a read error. The CDR3 region is CASNLGTGKFYEQYF. The CDR3 coding sequence is TGCGCCAGCAACTTGGGGACAGGGAAGTTTTACGAGCAGTACTTC. The J gene is TRBJ2-7, the V gene TRBV5-1; 9 bases agree with TRBD1. The germline gives CDR1 SGHRS, CDR2 YFSETQ. This CDR3 contains 15 residues.

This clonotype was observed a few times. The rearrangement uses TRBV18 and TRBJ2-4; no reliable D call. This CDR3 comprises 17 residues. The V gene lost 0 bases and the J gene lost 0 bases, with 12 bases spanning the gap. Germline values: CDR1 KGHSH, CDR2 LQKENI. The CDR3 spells CASSPPFTQLAKNIQYF. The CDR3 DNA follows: TGTGCCAGCTCACCACCGTTTACGCAGTTAGCCAAAAACATTCAGTACTTC.

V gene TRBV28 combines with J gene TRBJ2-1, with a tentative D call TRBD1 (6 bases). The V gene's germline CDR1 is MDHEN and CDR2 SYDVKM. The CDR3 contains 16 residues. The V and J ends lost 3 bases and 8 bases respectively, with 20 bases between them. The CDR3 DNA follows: TGTGCCAGCAGTTTCTACCAGGGGACCTTGAAGCATGAGCAGTTCTTC. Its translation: CASSFYQGTLKHEQFF.

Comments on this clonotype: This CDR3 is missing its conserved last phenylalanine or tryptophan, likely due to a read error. This CDR3 is CASSLRRQGIDTQYV. In DNA form, the CDR3 reads TGTGCCAGCAGCTTAAGACGACAGGGCATAGATACGCAGTATGTT. The rearrangement joins TRBV13 to TRBJ2-3, with 7 bases that match TRBD1. This CDR3 spans 15 amino acids. Germline-derived CDR1 and CDR2 are PRHDT and FYEKMQ (reference sequence). V was clipped by 2 bases and J by 5 bases; unmatched bases: 7.

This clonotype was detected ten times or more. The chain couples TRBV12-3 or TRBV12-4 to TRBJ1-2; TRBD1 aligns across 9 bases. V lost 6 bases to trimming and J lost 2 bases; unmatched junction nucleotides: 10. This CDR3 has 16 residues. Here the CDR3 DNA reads TGTGCCAGCAGCGACAGCTACAGGGGGCGCAACTATGGCTACACCTTC. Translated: CASSDSYRGRNYGYTF.

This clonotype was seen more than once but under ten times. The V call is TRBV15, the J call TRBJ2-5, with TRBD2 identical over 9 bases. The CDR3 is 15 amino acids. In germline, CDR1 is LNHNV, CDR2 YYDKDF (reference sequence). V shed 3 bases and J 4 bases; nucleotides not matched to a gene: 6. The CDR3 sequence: CATSSTLAGAETQYF. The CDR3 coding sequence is TGTGCCACCAGCAGTACCTTAGCGGGGGCAGAGACCCAGTACTTC.

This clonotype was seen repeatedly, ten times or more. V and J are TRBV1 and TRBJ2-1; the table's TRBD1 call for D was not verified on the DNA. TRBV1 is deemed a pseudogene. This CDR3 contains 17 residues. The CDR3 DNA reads TGCACCAGCAGCCAACAGGTCCGGACAGGGGGCGAAAATGAGCAGTTCTTC. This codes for CTSSQQVRTGGENEQFF.

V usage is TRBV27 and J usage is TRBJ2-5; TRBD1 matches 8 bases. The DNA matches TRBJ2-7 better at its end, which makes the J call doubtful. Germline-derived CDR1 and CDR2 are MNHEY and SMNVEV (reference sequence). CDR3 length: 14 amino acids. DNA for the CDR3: TGTGCCAGCAGTTTGGGACAGGTCACCGACGAGCAGTACTTC. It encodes CASSLGQVTDEQYF.

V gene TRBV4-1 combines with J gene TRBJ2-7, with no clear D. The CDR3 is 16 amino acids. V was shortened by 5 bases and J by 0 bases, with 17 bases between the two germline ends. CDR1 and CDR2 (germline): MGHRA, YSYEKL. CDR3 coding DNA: TGCGCCAGCAGCATCGAGGCGCTGCCAAGCTCCTACGAGCAGTACTTC. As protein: CASSIEALPSSYEQYF.

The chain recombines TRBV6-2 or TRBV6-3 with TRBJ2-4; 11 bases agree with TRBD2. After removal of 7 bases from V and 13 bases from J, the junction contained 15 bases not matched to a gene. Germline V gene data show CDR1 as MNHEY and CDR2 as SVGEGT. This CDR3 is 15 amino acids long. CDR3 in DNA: TGTGCCAGCAACGAGGGACTAGCGGTACGGAATGAGCAGTACTTC. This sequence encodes CASNEGLAVRNEQYF.